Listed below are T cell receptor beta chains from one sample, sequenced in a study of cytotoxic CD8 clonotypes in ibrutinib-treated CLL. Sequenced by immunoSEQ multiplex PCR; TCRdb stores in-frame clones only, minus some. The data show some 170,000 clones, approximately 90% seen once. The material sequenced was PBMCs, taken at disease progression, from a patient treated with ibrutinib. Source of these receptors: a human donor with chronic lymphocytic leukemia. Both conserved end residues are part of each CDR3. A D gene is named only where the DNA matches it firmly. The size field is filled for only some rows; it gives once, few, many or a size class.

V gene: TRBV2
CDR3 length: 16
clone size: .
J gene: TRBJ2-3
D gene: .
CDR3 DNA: TGTGCCAGCAGTCCCCGAAGACTAGAGTCCGCAGATACGCAGTATTTT
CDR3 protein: CASSPRRLESADTQYF

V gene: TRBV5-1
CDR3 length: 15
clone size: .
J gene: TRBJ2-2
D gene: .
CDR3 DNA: TGCGCCAGCAGCTTGACCGTAGAGAACACCGGGGAGCTGTTTTTT
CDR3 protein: CASSLTVENTGELFF

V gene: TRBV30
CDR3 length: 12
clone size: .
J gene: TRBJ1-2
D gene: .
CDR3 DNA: TGTGCCTGGAGTTGGGGGGCCGGTGGCTACACCTTC
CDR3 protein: CAWSWGAGGYTF

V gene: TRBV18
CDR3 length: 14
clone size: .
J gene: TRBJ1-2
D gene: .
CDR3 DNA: TGTGCCACCACAGACGACAAGTTTAACTATGGCTACACCTTC
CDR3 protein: CATTDDKFNYGYTF

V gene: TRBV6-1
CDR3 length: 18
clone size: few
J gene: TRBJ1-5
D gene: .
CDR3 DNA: TGTGCCAGCAGTGAACCCCCAGGGCAGACCTATAGCAATCAGCCCCAGCATTTT
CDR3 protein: CASSEPPGQTYSNQPQHF

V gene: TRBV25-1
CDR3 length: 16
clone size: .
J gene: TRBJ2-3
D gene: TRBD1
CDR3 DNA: TGTGCCAGCAGTGACCCCGGGACAGGGGGTATAGATACGCAGTATTTT
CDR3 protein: CASSDPGTGGIDTQYF

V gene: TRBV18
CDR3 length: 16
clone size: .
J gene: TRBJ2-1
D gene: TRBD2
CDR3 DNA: TGTGCCAGCTCTCCGAGACTAGCGGGACTATACAATGAGCAGTTCTTC
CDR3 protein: CASSPRLAGLYNEQFF

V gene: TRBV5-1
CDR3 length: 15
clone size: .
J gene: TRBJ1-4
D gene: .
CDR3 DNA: TGCGCCAGCAGCCACACAGGGCACACTAATGAAAAACTGTTTTTT
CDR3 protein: CASSHTGHTNEKLFF

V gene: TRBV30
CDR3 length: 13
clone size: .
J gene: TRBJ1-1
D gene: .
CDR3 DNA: TGTGCCCGGAAATCTGGGGTGAACACTGAAGCTTTCTTT
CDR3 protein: CARKSGVNTEAFF

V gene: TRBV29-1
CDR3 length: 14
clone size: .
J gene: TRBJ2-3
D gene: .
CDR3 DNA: TGCAGCGTCTTAGGGGGGGCCCTCGGCGATACGCAGTATTTT
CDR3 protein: CSVLGGALGDTQYF

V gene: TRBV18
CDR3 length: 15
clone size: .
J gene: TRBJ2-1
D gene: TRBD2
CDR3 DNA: TGTGCCAGCTCACTAGGGACTAGCGGGTCCGATGAGCAGTTCTTC
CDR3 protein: CASSLGTSGSDEQFF

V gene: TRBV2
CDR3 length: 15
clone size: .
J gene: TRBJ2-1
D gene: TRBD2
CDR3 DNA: TGTGCCAGCAGGCGGACTAGCGGGGACTACAATGAGCAGTTCTTC
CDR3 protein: CASRRTSGDYNEQFF

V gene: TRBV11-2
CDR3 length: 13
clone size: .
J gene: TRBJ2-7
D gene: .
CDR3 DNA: TGTGCCAGCAGCTTAGCGTTCTCCTACGAGCAGTACTTC
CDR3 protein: CASSLAFSYEQYF

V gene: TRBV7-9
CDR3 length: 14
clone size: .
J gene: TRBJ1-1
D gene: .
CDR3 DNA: TGTGCCAGCAGCTTAACGAATCTAGGTCCTGAAGCTTTCTTT
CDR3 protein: CASSLTNLGPEAFF

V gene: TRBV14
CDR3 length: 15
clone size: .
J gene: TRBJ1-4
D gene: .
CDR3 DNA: TGTGCCAGCAGCCAGCGGACCACGGCTAATGAAAAACTGTTTTTT
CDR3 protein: CASSQRTTANEKLFF

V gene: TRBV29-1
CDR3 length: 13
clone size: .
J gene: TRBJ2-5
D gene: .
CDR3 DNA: TGCAGCGTTGATATAGGGGCTCAAGAGACCCAGTACTTC
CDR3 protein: CSVDIGAQETQYF

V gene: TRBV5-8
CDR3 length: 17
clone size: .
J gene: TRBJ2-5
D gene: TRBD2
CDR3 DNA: TGTGCCAGCAGCTTGTGGGCGAGCGGGAGGGCCGTTGAGACCCAGTACTTC
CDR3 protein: CASSLWASGRAVETQYF

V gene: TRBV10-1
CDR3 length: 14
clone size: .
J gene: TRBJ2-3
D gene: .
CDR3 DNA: TGCGCCAGCAGTGAGAGGCCCTTCACAGATACGCAGTATTTT
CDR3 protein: CASSERPFTDTQYF

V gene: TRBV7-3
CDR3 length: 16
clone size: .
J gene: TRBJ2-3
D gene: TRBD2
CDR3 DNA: TGTGCCAGCAGCTCCGGACTAGCGGGAAGGGCAGATACGCAGTATTTT
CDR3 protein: CASSSGLAGRADTQYF

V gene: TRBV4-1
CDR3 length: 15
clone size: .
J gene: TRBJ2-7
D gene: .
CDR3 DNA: TGCGCCAGCAGCTTAGACACAGGGAGCTCCTACGAGCAGTACTTC
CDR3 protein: CASSLDTGSSYEQYF

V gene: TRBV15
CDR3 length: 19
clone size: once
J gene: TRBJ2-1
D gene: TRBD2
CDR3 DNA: TGTGCCACCAGCCGTGGACAGCCGGGACTAGCGGGCAGCTACAATGAGCAGTTCTTC
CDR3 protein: CATSRGQPGLAGSYNEQFF

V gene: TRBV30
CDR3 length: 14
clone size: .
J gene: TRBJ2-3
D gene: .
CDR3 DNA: TGTGCCTTAACAGGGTTAGTCGGTACAGATACGCAGTATTTT
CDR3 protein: CALTGLVGTDTQYF

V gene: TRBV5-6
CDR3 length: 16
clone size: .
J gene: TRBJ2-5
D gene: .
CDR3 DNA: TGTGCCAGCCACAGGCGGGAAGGGGTGCATGGGGAGACCCAGTACTTC
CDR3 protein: CASHRREGVHGETQYF

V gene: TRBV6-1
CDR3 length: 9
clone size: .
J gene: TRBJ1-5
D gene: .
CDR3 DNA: TGTGCCAGCAGTGTCCCCCAGCATTTT
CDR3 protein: CASSVPQHF

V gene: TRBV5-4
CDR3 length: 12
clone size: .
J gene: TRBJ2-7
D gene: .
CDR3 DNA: TGTGCCAGCAGCTCGGAGTCGCTCGAGCAGTACTTC
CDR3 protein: CASSSESLEQYF

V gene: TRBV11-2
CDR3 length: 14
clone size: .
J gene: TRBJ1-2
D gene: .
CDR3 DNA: TGTGCCAGCAGCGTGACGGGTCAGCTATATGGCTACACCTTC
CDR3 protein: CASSVTGQLYGYTF

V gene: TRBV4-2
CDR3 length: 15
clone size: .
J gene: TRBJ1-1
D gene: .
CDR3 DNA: TGTGCCAGCAGCCAAGAGCGCAGGCGGAACACTGAAGCTTTCTTT
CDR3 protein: CASSQERRRNTEAFF

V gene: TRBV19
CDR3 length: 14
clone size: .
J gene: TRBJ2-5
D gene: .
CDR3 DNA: TGTGCCAGTAGTGTGCCCTGGGGGTTGCAGACCCAGTACTTC
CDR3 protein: CASSVPWGLQTQYF

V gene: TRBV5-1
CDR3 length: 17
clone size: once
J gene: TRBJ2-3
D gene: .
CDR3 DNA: TGCGCCAGCAGCTTGGCCCTTAGCGGAAGTCGCACAGATACGCAGTATTTT
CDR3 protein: CASSLALSGSRTDTQYF

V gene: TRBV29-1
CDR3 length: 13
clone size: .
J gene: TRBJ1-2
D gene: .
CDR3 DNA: TGCAGCGTTGAAGGGGCAGCAAAAAGGGGCTACACCTTC
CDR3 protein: CSVEGAAKRGYTF

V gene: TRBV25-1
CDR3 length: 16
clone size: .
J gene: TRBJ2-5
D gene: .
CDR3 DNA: TGTGCCAGCTCGGGACCAATAGGGGGGGGCCAAGAGACCCAGTACTTC
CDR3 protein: CASSGPIGGGQETQYF

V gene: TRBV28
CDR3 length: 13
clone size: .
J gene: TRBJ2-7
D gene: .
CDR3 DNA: TGTGCCAGCAGTTTATTGGGGAGTTACGAGCAGTACTTC
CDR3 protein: CASSLLGSYEQYF

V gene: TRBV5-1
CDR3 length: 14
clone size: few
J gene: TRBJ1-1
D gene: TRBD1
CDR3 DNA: TGCGCCAGCACCGAGGGGGCGTCAGGGACTGAAGCTTTCTTT
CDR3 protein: CASTEGASGTEAFF

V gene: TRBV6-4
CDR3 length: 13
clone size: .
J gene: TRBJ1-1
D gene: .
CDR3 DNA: TGTGCCAGCAGTGAGACAGGGAACACTGAAGCTTTCTTT
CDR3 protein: CASSETGNTEAFF